A single sample is the source of the 21 T cell receptor beta chains below, sequenced in a study of blood T cells in healthy people across ages (dated by TCRdb to 2015 to 2017). Receptors were amplified or captured by 5' RACE. Sequencing used an Illumina HiSeq 2500. The second PCR ran for roughly 7 to 12 cycles and used a J-beta primer mix along with a sample-barcoded 5' primer. The public reads were quality trimmed at Q25 with fastp and then assembled into clones with MiXCR by TCRdb, keeping productive beta chains. A single entry per CDR3 protein holds the most common genes and DNA from its merged rows. Recorded for this sample are 1.4 million to 1.5 million distinct CDR3 sequences; about 43% of them occurred a single time. In total, the top ten clones hold roughly 7.9% of the sample. What was sequenced was blood. Receptors were obtained from a woman between 18 and 30 years old in good health.

The table lists this clonotype with a count of one. This chain links TRBV4-2 with TRBJ2-4; D may be TRBD2 (5 bases). The DNA end lines up better with TRBJ2-7; the J call may be wrong. CDR3 length: 15 residues. From germline, CDR1 is LGHNA and CDR2 YNFKEQ. DNA for the CDR3: TGTGCCAGCAGCCAAGCGGCCGGGGAGCGTAACGAGCAGTACTTC. This sequence encodes CASSQAAGERNEQYF.

A few counts support this clonotype. The rearrangement uses TRBV7-2 and TRBJ2-3; TRBD1 aligns across 8 bases. The V segment lost 1 base and the J segment 0 bases; nucleotides outside the gene matches: 9. The CDR3 extends over 18 amino acids. Germline V gene data show CDR1 as SGHTA and CDR2 as FQGNSA. CDR3 DNA sequence: TGTGCCAGCAGCTTAGGCCGCCAGGGGGCACTTAGCACAGATACGCAGTATTTT. Its translation is CASSLGRQGALSTDTQYF.

J is TRBJ2-5 and V is TRBV9; D gene unclear. V gave up 5 bases and J gave up 1 base, with 6 bases separating them. This CDR3 spans 12 amino acids. Germline V gene lookup returns CDR1 SGDLS and CDR2 YYNGEE. CDR3 DNA sequence: TGTGCCAGCAGGGGGATCCAAGAGACCCAGTACTTC. Residues: CASRGIQETQYF.

This clonotype was seen more than once but under ten times. The chain joins TRBV6-4 to TRBJ2-1; D might be TRBD1 (5 bases). Germline lookup yields CDR1 MRHNA and CDR2 SNTAGT. The CDR3 sequence is 12 residues long. Trimming removed 5 bases from V and 9 bases from J, with 11 bases in between. CDR3 residues: CASSLRVGEQFF. As DNA, the CDR3 is TGTGCCAGCAGTCTCAGGGTTGGTGAGCAGTTCTTC.

The J gene is TRBJ2-7, the V gene TRBV28, with 8 positions matching TRBD1. This CDR3 comprises 15 residues. Germline CDR1 MDHEN, CDR2 SYDVKM. Germline trimming cut 6 bases from V and 0 bases from J; bases unmatched to any gene: 7. DNA of the CDR3: TGTGCCAGCAGCGAGACAGGGGCCCTCTCCTACGAGCAGTACTTC. This translates into CASSETGALSYEQYF.

This chain uses TRBV11-2 with TRBJ1-2, with D possibly being TRBD1 (6 bases). The V and J ends lost 1 base and 5 bases respectively, with 17 bases between them. Germline values: CDR1 SGHAT, CDR2 FQNNGV. This CDR3 is built from 16 residues. The CDR3 DNA is TGTGCCAGCAGCTTAGTGTTCCAGGGGCTCTCATATGGCTACACCTTC. Residues: CASSLVFQGLSYGYTF.

This clonotype was seen only once. The chain carries TRBV3-1 and TRBJ2-2, with 7 bases identical to TRBD2. The germline CDR1 and CDR2 sequences are LGHDT and YNNKEL (reference sequence). CDR3 length: 16 amino acids. The junction had 7 bases not matched to a gene; V was cut back by 3 bases and J by 3 bases. CDR3 sequence (DNA): TGTGCCAGCAGCCACCCCCGGGACTACCACACCGGGGAGCTGTTTTTT. Protein product: CASSHPRDYHTGELFF.

The table lists this clonotype with a few counts. The CDR3 reads CASSYSVPPEAFF. CDR3 sequence (DNA): TGTGCCAGCAGTTACTCGGTGCCCCCTGAAGCTTTCTTT. The chain uses TRBV6-6 and TRBJ1-1; no clear D gene. Trimming shortened V by 0 bases and J by 6 bases, and 8 bases separated the two germline ends. The CDR3 loop spans 13 amino acids. Germline-derived CDR1 and CDR2 are MNHNY and SVGAGI (reference sequence).

The chain joins TRBV6-6 to TRBJ1-1; a possible D gene is TRBD1 (6 bases). The V end was cut by 0 bases, the J end by 1 base, with 12 bases between. Germline V gives CDR1 MNHNY, CDR2 SVGAGI (reference sequence). This CDR3 region has 16 residues. The CDR3 is CASSYSLDSKNTEAFF. CDR3 nucleotide sequence: TGTGCCAGCAGTTACTCTTTGGACAGCAAGAACACTGAAGCTTTCTTT.

Regarding this clonotype: One end of the junction fails to match germline, which may point to a read error. The chain is built from TRBV5-1 and TRBJ2-5; 7 positions match TRBD1. The J call may be incorrect, as the DNA end agrees better with TRBJ2-7. CDR3 length: 14 amino acids. Germline assignment: CDR1 SGHRS and CDR2 YFSETQ. The CDR3 DNA sequence: TGCGCCAGCAGCTCCGGGACAGCCTCCGACGAGCAGTACTTC. Translated: CASSSGTASDEQYF.

This clonotype was counted between two and nine times. J is TRBJ1-2 and V is TRBV29-1; 10 positions match TRBD1. Germline V lookup: CDR1 SQVTM, CDR2 ANQGSEA. After removal of 1 base from V and 8 bases from J, the junction contained 4 bases not matched to a gene. The CDR3 runs 13 residues. The CDR3 nucleotides read TGCAGCGTTGAAGCCGGGACAGGGGCCGGCTACACCTTC. This encodes CSVEAGTGAGYTF. Variable domain in full (rest from reference TRBV29-1 and TRBJ1-2): SAVISQKPSRDICQRGTSLTIQCQVDSQVTMMFWYRQQPGQSLTLIATANQGSEATYESGFVIDKFPISRPNLTFSTLTVSNMSPEDSSIYLCSVEAGTGAGYTFGSGTRLTVV.

J is TRBJ1-2 and V is TRBV5-1; D is unclear. The germline V and J ends were trimmed by 2 bases and 0 bases, with 8 bases remaining between them. CDR3 length: 14 residues. Germline V gene data show CDR1 as SGHRS and CDR2 as YFSETQ. The CDR3 reads CASSFYNPNYGYTF. CDR3 DNA: TGCGCCAGCAGCTTTTATAATCCTAACTATGGCTACACCTTC.

The chain has TRBV7-3 and TRBJ2-3, with a weak D call TRBD2 (7 bases). V gave up 2 bases and J gave up 1 base, with 16 bases separating them. CDR3 length: 17 amino acids. Germline V CDR1 and CDR2: SGHTA, FQGTGA. CDR3 in DNA: TGTGCCAGCAGCTTAGGGGGGGGCCCACTCCGCACAGATACGCAGTATTTT. Amino acid sequence: CASSLGGGPLRTDTQYF.

The rearrangement joins TRBV27 to TRBJ2-7; D ambiguous. Germline-derived CDR1 and CDR2 are MNHEY and SMNVEV (reference sequence). Between the trimmed V and J ends, which lost 8 bases and 3 bases, there was a span of 20 bases. This CDR3 contains 15 residues. CDR3 nucleotides: TGTGCCAGCCTTCCCTCCCTGGGTTCCTTCTACGAGCAGTACTTC. Protein product: CASLPSLGSFYEQYF.

The V call is TRBV20-1, the J call TRBJ2-3, with TRBD2 as a possible D gene (5 bases). The CDR3 covers 12 residues. Germline CDR1 DFQATT, CDR2 SNEGSKA (reference sequence). V was trimmed by 6 bases and J by 2 bases, leaving 9 bases between them. CDR3 in amino acids: CSATRDTDTQYF. The CDR3 nucleotides are TGCAGTGCCACCCGGGACACAGATACGCAGTATTTT.

J is TRBJ2-7 and V is TRBV6-1; D gene uncertain. This CDR3 region has 12 residues. The V and J ends lost 6 bases and 2 bases respectively, with 8 bases between them. The germline V gene encodes CDR1 MNHNS and CDR2 SASEGT. DNA of the CDR3: TGTGCCAGCAGAAGTACCACCTACGAGCAGTACTTC. Encoded protein: CASRSTTYEQYF.

The chain recombines TRBV11-2 with TRBJ2-7; TRBD2 agrees at 14 bases. Germline lookup yields CDR1 SGHAT and CDR2 FQNNGV. The CDR3 runs to 19 residues. J lost 3 bases, V lost 0 bases, and 10 bases had no gene match. This CDR3 is CASSLDYGTSGGFHYEQYF. Written as DNA, the CDR3 is TGTGCCAGCAGCTTAGATTACGGGACTAGCGGGGGTTTCCACTACGAGCAGTACTTC.

This clonotype was counted a few times. V and J are TRBV6-5 and TRBJ2-1, with 9 nucleotides matching TRBD2. V shed 8 bases, J shed 4 bases, and the junction held 9 bases outside the gene matches. CDR3 length: 15 residues. CDR1 and CDR2 (germline): MNHEY, SVGAGI. The CDR3 DNA reads as TGTGCCAGCCAATCTCTGACTAGCGGATACAATGAGCAGTTCTTC. Translated: CASQSLTSGYNEQFF.

The V call is TRBV14, the J call TRBJ2-1; 15 bases line up with TRBD2. The J call may be in error: the DNA end matches TRBJ2-7 better. Germline V CDR1 and CDR2: SGHDN, FVKESK. This CDR3 spans 18 amino acids. The CDR3 sequence is CASSPGLAGGLRGNEQYF. The CDR3 coding sequence is TGTGCCAGCAGCCCGGGACTAGCGGGGGGACTTCGAGGCAATGAGCAGTACTTC.

V is TRBV9 and J is TRBJ2-1; TRBD1 aligns across 8 bases. The CDR3 is 15 residues long. Germline-derived CDR1 and CDR2 are SGDLS and YYNGEE. V was pared by 5 bases and J by 5 bases, with 9 bases of the junction left unmatched. CDR3 region: CASSAGGQAHNEQFF. The CDR3 DNA reads TGTGCCAGCAGTGCCGGGGGACAGGCACACAATGAGCAGTTCTTC.

The chain employs TRBV25-1 and TRBJ2-7; D is possibly TRBD2 (5 bases). Per the germline V gene, CDR1 is MGHDK and CDR2 is SYGVNS. The ends were cut back, 1 base at V and 8 bases at J, with 15 bases in the middle. The length of the CDR3 is 14 residues. DNA of the CDR3: TGTGCCAGCAGTGAATGGGAGAATGTGGTTCAGCAGTACTTC. It yields the protein CASSEWENVVQQYF.